The 18 T cell receptor beta chains below were found in one sample sequenced in a study of cytomegalovirus exposure and HLA in healthy donors. A multiplex PCR was run with 60 Vbeta primers and 13 Jbeta primers. TCRdb's table, derived via immunoSEQ multiplex PCR, lists solely in-frame clones and lacks some. The sample contains around 190,000 clones, 60% to 80% of which appear only once. Input material: PBMCs. These receptors originate from a woman in her twenties or thirties in good health and CMV-seropositive.

V is TRBV11-2 and J is TRBJ2-7, with D maybe TRBD2 (6 bases). Trimming removed 0 bases from V and 0 bases from J, with 9 bases in between. This CDR3 has 15 amino acids. Germline V CDR1 and CDR2: SGHAT, FQNNGV. The DNA of the CDR3 is TGTGCCAGCAGCTTAGACGCGGGGAGCTCCTACGAGCAGTACTTC. Its translation is CASSLDAGSSYEQYF.

The rearrangement joins TRBV6-1 to TRBJ2-5; D might be TRBD1 (5 bases). The J call may be in error: the DNA end matches TRBJ2-7 better. The CDR3 covers 13 residues. Looked up from germline, CDR1 is MNHNS and CDR2 is SASEGT. CDR3 DNA sequence: TGTGCCAGCAGGATGACAGTTTCCTACGAGCAGTACTTC. Its protein is CASRMTVSYEQYF.

The chain is built from TRBV28 and TRBJ2-5; 11 bases line up with TRBD2. CDR1 is MDHEN, CDR2 SYDVKM, per germline. The J segment lost 2 bases and the V segment lost 4 bases, leaving 12 bases of the junction unmatched. CDR3 length equals 18 residues. CDR3 residues: CASSSLGLAGGFQETQYF. CDR3 DNA sequence: TGTGCCAGCAGTTCCCTGGGGCTAGCGGGAGGTTTTCAAGAGACCCAGTACTTC.

V and J are TRBV2 and TRBJ2-1; the match to TRBD2 covers 12 bases. Germline-derived CDR1 and CDR2 are SNHLY and FYNNEI. The CDR3 runs 16 residues. V trimming: 5 bases; J trimming: 4 bases; junction bases outside the gene matches: 6. CDR3 in amino acids: CASSPLAGGRYNEQFF. The CDR3 DNA reads TGTGCCAGCAGTCCCCTAGCGGGAGGGCGATACAATGAGCAGTTCTTC.

The gene calls are TRBV29-1 and TRBJ2-5, with 9 bases identical to TRBD1. V shed 7 bases and J 4 bases; nucleotides not matched to a gene: 7. Germline loops: CDR1 SQVTM, CDR2 ANQGSEA. The CDR3 runs to 13 residues. The CDR3 region is CSASGQGGETQYF. The CDR3 DNA reads TGCAGCGCTTCGGGACAGGGAGGAGAGACCCAGTACTTC.

This chain uses TRBV15 with TRBJ1-5; D perhaps matches TRBD1 (5 bases). This CDR3 region has 15 residues. V was cut by 3 bases and J by 0 bases, with 9 bases left in between. Germline CDR1 reads LNHNV; CDR2 reads YYDKDF (reference sequence). The CDR3 region is CATSRGGDSNQPQHF. In DNA, the CDR3 is TGTGCCACCAGCAGGGGGGGGGATAGCAATCAGCCCCAGCATTTT.

The CDR3 DNA follows: TGCAGCGTCGAAACCCCTCCGACAGGGGGAGAGTCAGATACGCAGTATTTT. Translated: CSVETPPTGGESDTQYF. The chain joins TRBV29-1 to TRBJ2-3, with TRBD1 matching 9 bases. Per germline, CDR1 SQVTM and CDR2 ANQGSEA. CDR3 size: 17 residues. Trimming removed 6 bases from V and 4 bases from J; junction bases left unmatched: 17.

The rearrangement uses TRBV5-1 and TRBJ1-1; D is ambiguous. Per germline, CDR1 SGHRS and CDR2 YFSETQ. The CDR3 contains 13 residues. V was trimmed by 4 bases and J by 0 bases, leaving 7 bases between them. CDR3 amino acids: CASSLFMNTEAFF. DNA of the CDR3: TGCGCCAGCAGCCTCTTTATGAACACTGAAGCTTTCTTT. Complete variable domain (other parts from reference TRBV5-1 and TRBJ1-1): KAGVTQTPRYLIKTRGQQVTLSCSPISGHRSVSWYQQTPGQGLQFLFEYFSETQRNKGNFPGRFSGRQFSNSRSEMNVSTLELGDSALYLCASSLFMNTEAFFGQGTRLTVV.

This chain connects TRBV7-9 to TRBJ2-7; 7 bases are shared with TRBD1. The germline CDR1 and CDR2 sequences are SEHNR and FQNEAQ (reference sequence). J gave up 0 bases and V 4 bases, and 3 bases lay outside the gene matches. CDR3 length: 14 amino acids. Here the CDR3 reads CASSSTGNSYEQYF. DNA for the CDR3: TGTGCCAGCAGCTCGACAGGGAACTCCTACGAGCAGTACTTC. The full variable domain, completed using reference TRBV7-9 and TRBJ2-7, is DTGVSQNPRHKITKRGQNVTFRCDPISEHNRLYWYRQTLGQGPEFLTYFQNEAQLEKSRLLSDRFSAERPKGSFSTLEIQRTEQGDSAMYLCASSSTGNSYEQYFGPGTRLTVT.

The V call is TRBV15, the J call TRBJ2-1, with a possible D match to TRBD2 (5 bases). The CDR3 runs to 12 residues. The V gene lost 5 bases and the J gene lost 13 bases, with 15 bases spanning the gap. Per germline, CDR1 LNHNV and CDR2 YYDKDF (reference sequence). The CDR3 DNA is TGTGCCACCAGCCCACCGGACTTCGGTCAGTTCTTC. Its protein product is CATSPPDFGQFF.

The genes are TRBV19 and TRBJ2-7; weak D call: TRBD1 (5 bases). The CDR3 is made up of 13 amino acids. The ends were cut back, 4 bases at V and 5 bases at J, with 12 bases in the middle. The germline CDR1 and CDR2 sequences are LNHDA and SQIVND (reference sequence). The DNA of the CDR3 is TGTGCCAGTAGTACAGGGCCCCACCACGAGCAGTACTTC. Translated: CASSTGPHHEQYF.

The chain links TRBV2 to TRBJ2-1; D remains unclear. V was pared by 4 bases and J by 0 bases, with 10 bases between. Per germline, CDR1 SNHLY and CDR2 FYNNEI. The CDR3 totals 15 residues. CDR3 amino acids: CASSVSESSYNEQFF. The CDR3 DNA reads as TGTGCCAGCAGTGTTTCTGAGAGCTCCTACAATGAGCAGTTCTTC. The variable domain in full, completed from reference TRBV2 and TRBJ2-1, reads EPEVTQTPSHQVTQMGQEVILRCVPISNHLYFYWYRQILGQKVEFLVSFYNNEISEKSEIFDDQFSVERPDGSNFTLKIRSTKLEDSAMYFCASSVSESSYNEQFFGPGTRLTVL.

The chain recombines TRBV9 with TRBJ2-3, with D uncertain. Germline CDR1 and CDR2: SGDLS and YYNGEE. This CDR3 region has 10 residues. The V gene lost 3 bases and the J gene lost 7 bases, with 3 bases spanning the gap. CDR3: CASSDNTQYF. In DNA form, the CDR3 reads TGTGCCAGCAGCGACAATACGCAGTATTTT.

CDR3 residues: CASSIGPEGGGAFF. The CDR3 DNA sequence: TGTGCCAGTAGTATAGGACCAGAGGGAGGTGGAGCTTTCTTT. The V call is TRBV19, the J call TRBJ1-1; D remains ambiguous. CDR3 size: 14 residues. In germline, CDR1 is LNHDA, CDR2 SQIVND (reference sequence). V was trimmed by 1 base and J by 10 bases, leaving 16 bases between them.

V gene TRBV10-1 combines with J gene TRBJ2-5; 8 nucleotides line up with TRBD2. TRBJ2-7 matches the DNA end more closely, so the J call is doubtful. CDR3 length: 13 amino acids. Germline CDR1 and CDR2: WNHNN and SYGVQD (reference sequence). CDR3 DNA sequence: TGCGCCAGCAGCAGCGGGAGATCCTACGAGCAGTACTTC. This sequence encodes CASSSGRSYEQYF.

The CDR3 sequence is CASSLSDYSRNTGELFF. The CDR3 DNA follows: TGTGCCAGCAGTTTATCGGATTATAGCCGAAACACCGGGGAGCTGTTTTTT. The chain recombines TRBV27 with TRBJ2-2; D gene ambiguous. V dropped 0 bases and J dropped 2 bases, with 13 bases sitting between them. The CDR3 is 17 residues long. Germline V gene sequence: CDR1 MNHEY, CDR2 SMNVEV (reference sequence).

The chain employs TRBV5-1 and TRBJ2-7; TRBD1 aligns across 8 bases. From germline, CDR1 is SGHRS and CDR2 YFSETQ. Losses at the gene ends were 4 bases for V and 4 bases for J; bases not matched to a gene: 10. This CDR3 has 15 amino acids. This chain's CDR3 is CASSVGQAVGYEQYF. CDR3 in DNA: TGCGCCAGCAGCGTGGGACAGGCCGTCGGGTACGAGCAGTACTTC.

The genes are TRBV6-1 and TRBJ1-5, with a possible D match to TRBD1 (6 bases). The CDR3 is 15 amino acids. From germline, CDR1 is MNHNS and CDR2 SASEGT. Between the trimmed V and J ends, which lost 2 bases and 3 bases, there was a span of 11 bases. The CDR3 sequence: CASSERWTANQPQHF. CDR3 coding DNA: TGTGCCAGCAGTGAACGTTGGACAGCCAATCAGCCCCAGCATTTT.